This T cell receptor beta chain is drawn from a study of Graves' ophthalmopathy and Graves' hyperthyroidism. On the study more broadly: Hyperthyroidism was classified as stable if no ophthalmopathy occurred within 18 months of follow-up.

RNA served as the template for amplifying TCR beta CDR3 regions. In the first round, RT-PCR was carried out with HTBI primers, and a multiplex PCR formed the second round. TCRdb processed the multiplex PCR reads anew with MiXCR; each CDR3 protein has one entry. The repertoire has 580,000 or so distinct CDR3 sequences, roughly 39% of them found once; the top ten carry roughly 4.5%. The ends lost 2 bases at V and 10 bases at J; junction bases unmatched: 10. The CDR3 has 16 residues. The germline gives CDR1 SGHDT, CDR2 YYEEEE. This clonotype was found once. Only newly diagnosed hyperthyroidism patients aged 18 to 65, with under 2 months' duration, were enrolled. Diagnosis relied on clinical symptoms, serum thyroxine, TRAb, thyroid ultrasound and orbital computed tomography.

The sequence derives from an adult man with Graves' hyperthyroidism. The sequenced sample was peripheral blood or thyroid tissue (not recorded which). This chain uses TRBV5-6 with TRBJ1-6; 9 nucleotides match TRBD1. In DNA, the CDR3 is TGTGCCAGCAGCTTATTAGACAGGGGGTCGCGATCACCCCTCCACTTT. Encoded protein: CASSLLDRGSRSPLHF.